This T cell receptor (beta chain) was found in a study of cytomegalovirus exposure and HLA in healthy donors. General observations from the study: A later analysis found that most CMV-associated TCR beta chains appeared HLA-restricted.

The primer mix had 60 Vbeta and 13 Jbeta primers. TCRdb's table, derived via immunoSEQ multiplex PCR, lists solely in-frame clones and lacks some. The sample has about 170,000 clones; under 80% are singletons. Nominally healthy donors provided the samples, though records likely missed some immune exposures. With respect to this clone: Its specificity is unknown.

The germline V gene has CDR1 LNHDA and CDR2 SQIVND (reference sequence). The V gene end was trimmed by 6 bases and the J gene end by 4 bases; junction bases not matched to a gene: 11. The CDR3 sequence is 16 residues long. The sequenced material came from PBMCs. The receptor was isolated from a man aged 40-49 years in good health and CMV-seronegative. The genes are TRBV19 and TRBJ2-3; 9 bases match TRBD1. Written as DNA, the CDR3 is TGTGCCAGTAGACCCCTCGGGACAGGGAGTTCAGATACGCAGTATTTT. The encoded protein is CASRPLGTGSSDTQYF.